The present T cell receptor beta chain was sequenced within a study of blood T cell repertoires in COVID-19 (dated by TCRdb to the early 2020s). Broadly, across the study: The collaborator samples originated in the United States, Italy and Spain and spanned the acute and convalescent phases of COVID-19. Where HLA class I and class II types were available, the types were taken from metadata supplied by the sample provider, not from assay-based typing. The sample metadata nearly always contained a de-identified subject ID, COVID-19 status, age in years and sex. The prospective study material was composed of cDNA or gDNA derived from T cells, B-cell-depleted T cells, or PBMCs. The repertoires were made available in a free public database intended to serve as a resource for research on the immune response to SARS-CoV-2. Deeply sampled blood TCRbeta repertoires from subjects exposed to, actively infected with, or recovered from COVID-19 were included in the dataset. Samples came from the ongoing ImmuneRACE study (first 160 participants) plus 1,254 subjects from 6 global collaborators. Points the paper makes about the study in general: The quantity of clinical and demographic metadata differed by source and by participant and was supplied without curation.

TCRbeta CDR3 regions were amplified from genomic DNA by means of the immunoSEQ Assay, a bias-controlled multiplex PCR. Processing in the source paper ran as follows. Within the assay, amplification of reference gene primers was used to estimate how many nucleated cells each sample contained. To quantify the absolute abundance of each unique TCRbeta CDR3 rearrangement, sequence reads were collapsed and filtered. For each sample, productive Simpson clonality was calculated as the square root of Simpson's diversity index across productive rearrangements. Sourced from immuneACCESS, this table was stored by TCRdb with only in-frame sequences that have V and J called. A share of the clones is absent; for the studies checked, an unresolved V gene accounts for under half, and the remainder has no known explanation. V and J calls and clone size are copied from that table; D and trimming were computed from the DNA. In all, the sample holds about 150,000 clones, and more than 80% of those were seen once. The top ten hold approximately 2.8% of the sample.

The collaborating institutions used their own protocols to collect whole blood in K2EDTA tubes. For TCRbeta analysis, collaborators shipped samples as frozen whole blood, isolated PBMCs, or DNA extracted from either of those sample types. The V end loses 4 bases and the J end loses 2 bases, and a stretch of 15 bases separates them. CDR1 and CDR2 are drawn from the germline V gene: SGDLS, YYNGEE. Reading from cysteine to phenylalanine, the CDR3 counts 15 amino acids. The entry retains the CDR3 DNA only, 45 bases that are in frame from base 1. On this clone: The target of this receptor is not known. Per-base quality was not reported, and no clone a single base away is much larger than it.

Recombination joined TRBV9 with TRBJ1-1; the best D guess is TRBD1, with 5 bases matching. Material for sequencing was peripheral blood. This TCR came from an older woman with active COVID-19. The CDR3 in this case is CASSPVSGTNTEAFF. The nucleotide sequence reads TGTGCCAGCAGCCCAGTCTCGGGGACTAACACTGAAGCTTTCTTT.